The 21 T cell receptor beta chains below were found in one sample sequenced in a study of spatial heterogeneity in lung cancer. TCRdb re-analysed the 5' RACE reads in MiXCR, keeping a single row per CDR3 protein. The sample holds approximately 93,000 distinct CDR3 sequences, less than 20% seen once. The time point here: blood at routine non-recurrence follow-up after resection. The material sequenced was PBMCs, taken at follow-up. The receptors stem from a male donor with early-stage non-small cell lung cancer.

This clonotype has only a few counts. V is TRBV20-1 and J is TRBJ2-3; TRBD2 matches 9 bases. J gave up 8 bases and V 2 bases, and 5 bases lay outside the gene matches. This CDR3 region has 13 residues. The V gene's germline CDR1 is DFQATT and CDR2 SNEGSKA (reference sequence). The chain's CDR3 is CSARPSGDVTQYF. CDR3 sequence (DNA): TGCAGTGCTAGACCTAGCGGGGATGTTACGCAGTATTTT.

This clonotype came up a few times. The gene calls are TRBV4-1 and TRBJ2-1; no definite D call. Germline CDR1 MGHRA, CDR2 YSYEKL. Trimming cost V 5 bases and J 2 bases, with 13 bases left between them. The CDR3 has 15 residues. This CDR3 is CASSKIPPTYNEQFF. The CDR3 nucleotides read TGCGCCAGCAGCAAGATCCCTCCGACCTACAATGAGCAGTTCTTC.

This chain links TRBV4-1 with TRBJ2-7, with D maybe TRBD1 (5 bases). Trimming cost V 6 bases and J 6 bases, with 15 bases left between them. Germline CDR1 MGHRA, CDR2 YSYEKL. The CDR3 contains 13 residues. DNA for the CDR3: TGCGCCAGCAGTCGTATTCAGGGCTCCGAGCAGTACGTC. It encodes CASSRIQGSEQYV.

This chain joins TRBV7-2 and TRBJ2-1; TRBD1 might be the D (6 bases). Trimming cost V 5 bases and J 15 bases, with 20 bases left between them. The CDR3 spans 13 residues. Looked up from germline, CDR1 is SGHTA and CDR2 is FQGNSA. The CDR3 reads CASSAWGPNPGFF. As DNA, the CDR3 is TGTGCCAGCAGCGCGTGGGGGCCCAACCCGGGGTTCTTC.

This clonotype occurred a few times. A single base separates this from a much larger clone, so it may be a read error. The CDR3 bases are TGTGTCAGTGCTAGGACTAGTGGGCCCAATGAGCAGTTCTTC. This codes for CVSARTSGPNEQFF. The rearrangement links TRBV19 to TRBJ2-1; 7 positions match TRBD2. The length of the CDR3 is 14 residues. Germline-derived CDR1 and CDR2 are LNHDA and SQIVND (reference sequence).

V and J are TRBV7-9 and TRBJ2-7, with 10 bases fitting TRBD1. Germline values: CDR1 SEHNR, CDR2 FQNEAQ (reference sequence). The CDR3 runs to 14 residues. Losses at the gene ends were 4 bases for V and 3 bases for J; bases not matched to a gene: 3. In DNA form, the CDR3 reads TGTGCCAGCAGCTCCGGACAGGGGGACTACGAGCAGTACTTC. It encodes CASSSGQGDYEQYF.

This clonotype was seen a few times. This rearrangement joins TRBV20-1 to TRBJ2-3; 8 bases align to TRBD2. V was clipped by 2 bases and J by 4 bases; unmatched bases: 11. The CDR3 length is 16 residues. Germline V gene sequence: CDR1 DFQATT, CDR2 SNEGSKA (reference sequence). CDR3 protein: CSARSGLASHADTQYF. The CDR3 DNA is TGCAGTGCTAGATCTGGACTAGCCTCACACGCAGATACGCAGTATTTT.

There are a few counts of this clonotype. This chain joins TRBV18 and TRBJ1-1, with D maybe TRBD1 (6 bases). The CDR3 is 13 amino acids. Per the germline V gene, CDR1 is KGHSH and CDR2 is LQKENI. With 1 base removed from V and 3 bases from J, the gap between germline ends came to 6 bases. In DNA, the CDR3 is TGTGCCAGCTCACCACAGGGGGACACTGAAGCTTTCTTT. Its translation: CASSPQGDTEAFF.

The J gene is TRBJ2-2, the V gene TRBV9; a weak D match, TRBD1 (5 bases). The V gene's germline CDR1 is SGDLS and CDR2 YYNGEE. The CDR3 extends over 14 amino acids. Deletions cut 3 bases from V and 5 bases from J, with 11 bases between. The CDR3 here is CASSARTMTGELFF. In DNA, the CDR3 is TGTGCCAGCAGCGCCAGGACAATGACCGGGGAGCTGTTTTTT.

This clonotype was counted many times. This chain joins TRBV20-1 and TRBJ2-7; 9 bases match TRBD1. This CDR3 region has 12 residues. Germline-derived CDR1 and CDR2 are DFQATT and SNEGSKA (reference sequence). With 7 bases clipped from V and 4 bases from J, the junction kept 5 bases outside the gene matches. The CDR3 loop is CSVGQGRYEQYF. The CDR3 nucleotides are TGCAGTGTAGGACAGGGGAGGTACGAGCAGTACTTC.

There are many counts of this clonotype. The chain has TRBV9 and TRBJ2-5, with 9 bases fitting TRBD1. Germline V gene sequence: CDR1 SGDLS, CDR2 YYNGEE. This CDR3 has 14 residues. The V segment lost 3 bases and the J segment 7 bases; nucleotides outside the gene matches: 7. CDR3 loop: CASSGQGVPLTQYF. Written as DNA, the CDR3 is TGTGCCAGCAGCGGACAGGGGGTGCCTCTGACCCAGTACTTC.

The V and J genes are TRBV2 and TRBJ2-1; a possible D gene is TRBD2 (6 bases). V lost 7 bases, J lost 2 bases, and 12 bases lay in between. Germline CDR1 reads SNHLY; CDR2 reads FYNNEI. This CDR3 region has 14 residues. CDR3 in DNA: TGTGCCAGCAATAGGCAGCGGGCCTACAATGAGCAGTTCTTC. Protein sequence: CASNRQRAYNEQFF. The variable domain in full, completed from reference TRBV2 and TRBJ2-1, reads EPEVTQTPSHQVTQMGQEVILRCVPISNHLYFYWYRQILGQKVEFLVSFYNNEISEKSEIFDDQFSVERPDGSNFTLKIRSTKLEDSAMYFCASNRQRAYNEQFFGPGTRLTVL.

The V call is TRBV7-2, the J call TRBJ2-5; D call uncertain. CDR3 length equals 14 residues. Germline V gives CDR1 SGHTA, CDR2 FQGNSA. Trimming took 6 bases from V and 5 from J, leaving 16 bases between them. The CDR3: CASSYQSSRETQYF. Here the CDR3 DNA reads TGTGCCAGCAGTTACCAGTCGAGCCGGGAGACCCAGTACTTC.

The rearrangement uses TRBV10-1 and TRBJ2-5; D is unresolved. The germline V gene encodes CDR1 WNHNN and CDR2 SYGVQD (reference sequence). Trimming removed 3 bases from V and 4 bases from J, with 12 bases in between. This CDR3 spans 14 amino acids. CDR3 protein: CASSDHGEGETQYF. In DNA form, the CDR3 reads TGCGCCAGCAGTGATCATGGGGAAGGAGAGACCCAGTACTTC.

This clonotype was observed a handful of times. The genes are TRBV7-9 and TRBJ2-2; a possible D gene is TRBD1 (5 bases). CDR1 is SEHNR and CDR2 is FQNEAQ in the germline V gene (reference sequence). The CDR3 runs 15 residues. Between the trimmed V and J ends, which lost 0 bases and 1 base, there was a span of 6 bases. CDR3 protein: CASSLAGQNTGELFF. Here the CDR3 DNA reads TGTGCCAGCAGCTTAGCAGGACAGAACACCGGGGAGCTGTTTTTT.

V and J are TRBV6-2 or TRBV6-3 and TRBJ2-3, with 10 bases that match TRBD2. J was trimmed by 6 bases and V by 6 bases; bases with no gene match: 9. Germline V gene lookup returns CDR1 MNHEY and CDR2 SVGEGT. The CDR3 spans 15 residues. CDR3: CASRRSGRAVDTQYF. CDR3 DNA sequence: TGTGCCAGCAGGAGAAGCGGGAGGGCCGTCGATACGCAGTATTTT.

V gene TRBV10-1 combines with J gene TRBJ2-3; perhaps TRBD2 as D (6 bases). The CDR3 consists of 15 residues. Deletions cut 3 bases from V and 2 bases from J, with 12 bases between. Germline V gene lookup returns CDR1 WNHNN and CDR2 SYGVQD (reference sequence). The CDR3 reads CASSDSREATDTQYF. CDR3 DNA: TGCGCCAGCAGTGATTCGAGGGAGGCCACAGATACGCAGTATTTT.

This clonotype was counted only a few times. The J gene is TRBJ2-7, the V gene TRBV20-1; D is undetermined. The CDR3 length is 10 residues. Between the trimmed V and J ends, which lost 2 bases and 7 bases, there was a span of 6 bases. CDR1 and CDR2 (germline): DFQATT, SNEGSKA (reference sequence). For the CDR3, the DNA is TGCAGTGCTAGACTCCTGGAGCAGTACGTC. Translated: CSARLLEQYV.

The CDR3 region is CATSDAAGTSGRAPNTGELFF. The CDR3, as DNA: TGTGCCACCAGTGATGCCGCCGGGACTAGCGGGAGGGCCCCTAACACCGGGGAGCTGTTTTTT. This chain links TRBV24-1 with TRBJ2-2; 16 bases map to TRBD2. V was clipped by 3 bases and J by 2 bases; unmatched bases: 11. There are 21 residues in the CDR3. From germline, CDR1 is KGHDR and CDR2 SFDVKD.

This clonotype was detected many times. In DNA, the CDR3 is TGTGCCAGCAGCCAAGGGACGTCTAACTATGGCTACACCTTC. This gives the protein CASSQGTSNYGYTF. V and J are TRBV7-2 and TRBJ1-2, with D possibly being TRBD1 (5 bases). Germline V lookup: CDR1 SGHTA, CDR2 FQGNSA. This CDR3 comprises 14 residues. V dropped 5 bases and J dropped 0 bases, with 10 bases sitting between them.

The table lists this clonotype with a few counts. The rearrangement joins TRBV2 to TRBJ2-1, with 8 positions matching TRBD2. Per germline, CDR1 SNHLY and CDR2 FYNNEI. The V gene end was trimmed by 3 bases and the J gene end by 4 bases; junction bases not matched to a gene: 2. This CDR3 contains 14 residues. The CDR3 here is CASSDEREYNEQFF. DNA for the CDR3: TGTGCCAGCAGTGATGAGCGGGAGTACAATGAGCAGTTCTTC.